This T cell receptor (beta chain) was captured in a study of cytomegalovirus exposure and HLA in healthy donors. Study at large: A prior study identified just under 120 million unique TCR beta sequences from 190 million or so T cells.

Germline lookup yields CDR1 MDHEN and CDR2 SYDVKM. This CDR3 region has 13 residues. The primer mix had 60 Vbeta and 13 Jbeta primers. Clones were sequenced by immunoSEQ multiplex PCR, and TCRdb holds only the in-frame ones, with some missing. The sample carries more than 85,000 clones, 65% to 80% recorded once. The chain recombines TRBV28 with TRBJ2-5; possibly TRBD2 for D (5 bases). The J call is in doubt because the DNA end fits TRBJ2-7 better. The TCR sequence derives from a man younger than 40 in good health and CMV-seropositive. Material: PBMCs. Written as DNA, the CDR3 is TGTGCCAGCGCTGGAGGCGGTTTGGACGAGCAGTACTTC. As protein: CASAGGGLDEQYF.